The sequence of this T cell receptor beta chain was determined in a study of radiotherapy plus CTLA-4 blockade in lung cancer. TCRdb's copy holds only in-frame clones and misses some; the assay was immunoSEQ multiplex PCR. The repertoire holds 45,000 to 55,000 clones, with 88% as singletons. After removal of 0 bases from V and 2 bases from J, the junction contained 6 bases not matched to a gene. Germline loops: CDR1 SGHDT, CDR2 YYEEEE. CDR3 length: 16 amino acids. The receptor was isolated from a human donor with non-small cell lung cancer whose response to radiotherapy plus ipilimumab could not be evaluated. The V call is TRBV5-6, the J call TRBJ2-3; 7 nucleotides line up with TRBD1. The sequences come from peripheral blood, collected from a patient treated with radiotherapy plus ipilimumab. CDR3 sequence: CASSLVQGSFTDTQYF. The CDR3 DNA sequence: TGTGCCAGCAGCTTGGTACAGGGGTCCTTCACAGATACGCAGTATTTT.